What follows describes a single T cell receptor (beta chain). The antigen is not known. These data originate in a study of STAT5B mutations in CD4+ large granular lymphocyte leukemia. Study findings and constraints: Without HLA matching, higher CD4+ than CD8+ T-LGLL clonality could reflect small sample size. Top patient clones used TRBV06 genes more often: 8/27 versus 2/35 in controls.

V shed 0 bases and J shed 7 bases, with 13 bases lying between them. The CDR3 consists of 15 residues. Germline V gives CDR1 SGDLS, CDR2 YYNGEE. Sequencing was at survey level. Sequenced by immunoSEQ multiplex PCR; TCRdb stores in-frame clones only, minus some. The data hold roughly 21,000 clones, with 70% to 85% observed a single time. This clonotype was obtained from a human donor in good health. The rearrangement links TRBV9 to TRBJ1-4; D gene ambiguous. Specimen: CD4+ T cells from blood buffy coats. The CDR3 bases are TGTGCCAGCAGCGTAGACTCCGGACTACTTGAAAAACTGTTTTTT. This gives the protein CASSVDSGLLEKLFF.